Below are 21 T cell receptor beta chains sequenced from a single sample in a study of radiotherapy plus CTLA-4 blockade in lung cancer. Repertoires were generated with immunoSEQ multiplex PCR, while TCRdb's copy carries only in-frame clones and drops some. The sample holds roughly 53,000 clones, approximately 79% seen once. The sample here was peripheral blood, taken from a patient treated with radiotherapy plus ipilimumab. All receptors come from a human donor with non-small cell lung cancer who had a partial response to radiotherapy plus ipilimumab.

The CDR3 sequence: CASSFDGGEQYF. CDR3 DNA: TGCGCCAGCAGCTTCGACGGAGGCGAGCAGTACTTC. V and J are TRBV5-1 and TRBJ2-7; D is possibly TRBD2 (5 bases). V was clipped by 2 bases and J by 6 bases, with 9 bases between them. Germline values: CDR1 SGHRS, CDR2 YFSETQ. The CDR3 is made up of 12 amino acids.

The CDR3 loop is CASSSGQVGGFQETQYF. DNA for the CDR3: TGTGCCAGCAGCTCGGGACAGGTTGGGGGGTTTCAAGAGACCCAGTACTTC. The rearrangement links TRBV5-8 to TRBJ2-5, with 8 bases fitting TRBD1. J was trimmed by 2 bases and V by 3 bases; bases with no gene match: 12. This CDR3 has 17 residues. Germline CDR1 reads SGHTS; CDR2 reads YDEGEE.

CDR3 bases: TGTGCCAGCAGTTCAAACCGGGACAGGACCATCCAAGAGACCCAGTACTTC. Translation: CASSSNRDRTIQETQYF. The rearrangement links TRBV27 to TRBJ2-5, with 8 bases lining up with TRBD1. The CDR3 covers 17 residues. The germline gives CDR1 MNHEY, CDR2 SMNVEV (reference sequence). J was trimmed by 1 base and V by 4 bases; bases with no gene match: 11.

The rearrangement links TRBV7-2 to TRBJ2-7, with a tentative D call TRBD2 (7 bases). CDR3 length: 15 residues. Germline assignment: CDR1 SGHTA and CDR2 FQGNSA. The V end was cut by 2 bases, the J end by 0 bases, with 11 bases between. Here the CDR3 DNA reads TGTGCCAGCAGCTTAAACGGGGGGCCCTCCTACGAGCAGTACTTC. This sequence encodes CASSLNGGPSYEQYF.

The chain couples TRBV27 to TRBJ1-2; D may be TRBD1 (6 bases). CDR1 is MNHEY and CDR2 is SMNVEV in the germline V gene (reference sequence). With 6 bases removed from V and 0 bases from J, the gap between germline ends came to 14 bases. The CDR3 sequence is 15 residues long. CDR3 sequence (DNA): TGTGCCAGCAGGAGCTCAGGGGCAGCTAACTATGGCTACACCTTC. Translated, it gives CASRSSGAANYGYTF.

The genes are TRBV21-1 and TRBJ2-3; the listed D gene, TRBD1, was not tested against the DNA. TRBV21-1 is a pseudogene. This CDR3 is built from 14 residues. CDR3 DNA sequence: TGTGCCAGTCCGGGACAGGGGTCTCCAGATACGCAGTATTTT. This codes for CASPGQGSPDTQYF.

The CDR3 sequence is CASSSSGTGSYEQYF. CDR3 bases: TGCGCCAGCAGCTCCTCCGGGACTGGCTCCTACGAGCAGTACTTC. This chain joins TRBV5-1 and TRBJ2-7; D may be TRBD2 (6 bases). Germline V gene data show CDR1 as SGHRS and CDR2 as YFSETQ. CDR3 length: 15 amino acids. With 3 bases removed from V and 0 bases from J, the gap between germline ends came to 13 bases.

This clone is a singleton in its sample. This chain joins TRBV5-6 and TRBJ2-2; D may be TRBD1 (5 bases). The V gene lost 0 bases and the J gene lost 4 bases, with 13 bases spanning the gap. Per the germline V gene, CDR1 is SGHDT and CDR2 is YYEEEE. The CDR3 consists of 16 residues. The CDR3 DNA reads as TGTGCCAGCAGCTTGGGGGTCAGGGTCGCCACCGGGGAGCTGTTTTTT. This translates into CASSLGVRVATGELFF.

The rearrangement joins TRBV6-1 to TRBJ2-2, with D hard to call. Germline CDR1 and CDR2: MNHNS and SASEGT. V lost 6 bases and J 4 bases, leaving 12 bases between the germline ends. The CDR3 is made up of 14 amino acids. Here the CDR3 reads CASRVGRGTGELFF. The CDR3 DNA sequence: TGTGCCAGCAGGGTAGGTCGAGGCACCGGGGAGCTGTTTTTT.

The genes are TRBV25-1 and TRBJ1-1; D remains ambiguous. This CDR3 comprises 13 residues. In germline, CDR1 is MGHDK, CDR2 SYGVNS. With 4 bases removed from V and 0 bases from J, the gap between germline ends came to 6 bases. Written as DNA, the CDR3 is TGTGCCAGCAGTGCGGTATTGAACACTGAAGCTTTCTTT. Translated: CASSAVLNTEAFF.

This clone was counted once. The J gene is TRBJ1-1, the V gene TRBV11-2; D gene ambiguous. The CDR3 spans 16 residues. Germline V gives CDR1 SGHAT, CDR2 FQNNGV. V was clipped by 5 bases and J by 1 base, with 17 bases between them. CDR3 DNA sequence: TGTGCCAGCAGCCCTAGTTACGGACTCGCGAACACTGAAGCTTTCTTT. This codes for CASSPSYGLANTEAFF.

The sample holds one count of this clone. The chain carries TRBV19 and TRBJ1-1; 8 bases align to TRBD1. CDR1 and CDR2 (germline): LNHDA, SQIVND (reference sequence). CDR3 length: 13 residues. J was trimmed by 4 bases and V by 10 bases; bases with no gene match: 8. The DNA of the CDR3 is TGTGCCACAGACAGGGGCTCAGGCACTGAAGCTTTCTTT. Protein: CATDRGSGTEAFF.

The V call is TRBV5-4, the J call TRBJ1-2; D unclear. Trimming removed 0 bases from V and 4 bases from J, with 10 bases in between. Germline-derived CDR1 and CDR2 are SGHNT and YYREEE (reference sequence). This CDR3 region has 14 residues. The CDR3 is CASSLGGRSYGYTF. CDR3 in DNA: TGTGCCAGCAGCTTGGGAGGGCGATCCTATGGCTACACCTTC.

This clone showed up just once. CDR3 nucleotides: TGCGCCAGCAGCTTGGCCCCAGGGGGGCACTATGGCTACACCTTC. Translating gives CASSLAPGGHYGYTF. The chain has TRBV5-1 and TRBJ1-2, with 7 positions matching TRBD1. Germline assignment: CDR1 SGHRS and CDR2 YFSETQ. The trim removed 0 bases at V and 3 bases at J, leaving 5 bases unmatched. There are 15 residues in the CDR3.

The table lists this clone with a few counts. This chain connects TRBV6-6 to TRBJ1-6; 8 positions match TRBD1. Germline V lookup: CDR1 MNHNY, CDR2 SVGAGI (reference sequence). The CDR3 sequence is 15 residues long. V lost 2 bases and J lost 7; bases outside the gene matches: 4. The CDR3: CASSYGTGRNSPLHF. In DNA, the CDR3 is TGTGCCAGCAGTTACGGGACAGGAAGGAATTCACCCCTCCACTTT.

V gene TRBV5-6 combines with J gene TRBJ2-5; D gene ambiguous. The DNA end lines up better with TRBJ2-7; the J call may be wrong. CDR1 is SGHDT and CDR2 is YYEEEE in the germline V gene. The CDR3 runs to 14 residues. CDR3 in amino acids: CASSFLNSRYEQYF. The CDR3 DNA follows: TGTGCCAGCAGCTTTTTAAACAGCCGCTACGAGCAGTACTTC.

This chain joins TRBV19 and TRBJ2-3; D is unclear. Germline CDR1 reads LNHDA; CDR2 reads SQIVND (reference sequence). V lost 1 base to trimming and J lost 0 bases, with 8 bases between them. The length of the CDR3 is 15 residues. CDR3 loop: CASSIGPPSTDTQYF. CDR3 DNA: TGTGCCAGTAGTATAGGTCCCCCTAGCACAGATACGCAGTATTTT.

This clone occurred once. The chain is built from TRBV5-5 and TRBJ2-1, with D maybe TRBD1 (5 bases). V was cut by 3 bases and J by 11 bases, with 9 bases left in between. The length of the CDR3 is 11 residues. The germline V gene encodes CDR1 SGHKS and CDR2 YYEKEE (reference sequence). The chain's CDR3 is CASSSDTQQFF. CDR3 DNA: TGTGCCAGCAGCTCGGACACCCAGCAGTTCTTC.

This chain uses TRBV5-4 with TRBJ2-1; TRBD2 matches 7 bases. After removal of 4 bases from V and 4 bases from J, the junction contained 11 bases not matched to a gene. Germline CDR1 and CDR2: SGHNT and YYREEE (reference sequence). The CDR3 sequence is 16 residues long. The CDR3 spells CASSGREAGYYNEQFF. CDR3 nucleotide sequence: TGTGCCAGCAGCGGGAGGGAAGCGGGTTATTACAATGAGCAGTTCTTC.

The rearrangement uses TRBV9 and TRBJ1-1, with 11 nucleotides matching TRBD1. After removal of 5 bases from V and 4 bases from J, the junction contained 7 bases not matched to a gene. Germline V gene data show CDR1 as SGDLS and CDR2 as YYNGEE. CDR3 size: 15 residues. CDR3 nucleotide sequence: TGTGCCAGCAGTTCCACCGGGACAGGGGGCACTGAAGCTTTCTTT. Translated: CASSSTGTGGTEAFF.

The CDR3 loop reads CSATDTYEQYF. The CDR3 nucleotides are TGCAGCGCAACAGACACCTACGAGCAGTACTTC. V usage is TRBV29-1 and J usage is TRBJ2-7; the D is unclear. The germline V gene has CDR1 SQVTM and CDR2 ANQGSEA. V was trimmed by 7 bases and J by 2 bases, leaving 9 bases between them. The CDR3 runs to 11 residues.